This T cell receptor beta chain was sequenced during a study of T cell responses to AZD1222 COVID-19 vaccine. Notes on the study in general: Donor demographics were predominantly white British with a female majority; clonal diversity may be underestimated. No repertoire was sampled before or during the peak T cell response, only after it. Nearly half of spike-specific TCRs reportedly target variant regions that are unmutated in the B.1.351 and B.1.1.7 variants.

Samples with a second dose at about 4 or about 12 weeks were pooled together. Comments on this clone: Its antigen is not known.

The method was immunoSEQ multiplex PCR; TCRdb's version includes in-frame clones alone and lacks a portion of them. The data show some 120,000 clones, around 91% seen once. V dropped 8 bases and J dropped 3 bases, with 11 bases sitting between them. Per the germline V gene, CDR1 is MNHEY and CDR2 is SVGAGI. CDR3 length equals 13 residues. The origin of this receptor is an adult who received the AZD1222 COVID-19 vaccine. The chain has TRBV6-5 and TRBJ1-5; D is perhaps TRBD1 (5 bases). The sequencing used peripheral blood, collected 28 days after the second AZD1222 dose. Here the CDR3 reads CASVTADNQPQHF. As DNA, the CDR3 is TGTGCCAGCGTGACAGCAGACAATCAGCCCCAGCATTTT.